Each of the 30 T cell receptor beta chains below was sequenced from the same sample in a study of T cells in Graves' hyperthyroidism and ophthalmopathy. Amplification targeted TCR beta CDR3 regions from RNA transcripts. HTBI primers were used for first-round RT-PCR of the TCR CDR3. TCRdb analysed the multiplex PCR reads with MiXCR anew, one entry per CDR3 protein. The top ten clones hold 15% to 20% of a sample with about 570,000 distinct CDR3 sequences, 35% to 55% of them seen once. What was sequenced was peripheral blood or thyroid tissue (not recorded which). These receptors came from an adult woman with Graves' disease, either hyperthyroidism or ophthalmopathy (not recorded which).

The chain joins TRBV6-5 to TRBJ2-5; 7 bases are shared with TRBD2. Per the germline V gene, CDR1 is MNHEY and CDR2 is SVGAGI. This CDR3 has 15 amino acids. Losses at the gene ends were 2 bases for V and 4 bases for J; bases not matched to a gene: 7. Here the CDR3 reads CASSYGVREGETQYF. The CDR3 DNA sequence: TGTGCCAGCAGTTACGGCGTCAGGGAGGGAGAGACCCAGTACTTC.

The CDR3 loop is CASSLVSTGALHF. CDR3 coding DNA: TGTGCCAGCAGCTTAGTTTCGACGGGGGCCCTCCACTTT. The chain is built from TRBV7-2 and TRBJ1-6, with D perhaps matching TRBD1 (5 bases). Trimming left V 1 base short and J 14 bases short, with 12 bases between. From germline, CDR1 is SGHTA and CDR2 FQGNSA. The CDR3 has 13 amino acids.

This rearrangement joins TRBV29-1 to TRBJ1-1; TRBD1 might be the D (5 bases). Germline loops: CDR1 SQVTM, CDR2 ANQGSEA. V lost 7 bases and J 7 bases, leaving 19 bases between the germline ends. This CDR3 region has 13 residues. The CDR3 reads CSGLAGTLYEAFF. The CDR3 coding sequence is TGCAGCGGACTTGCCGGGACCTTATATGAAGCTTTCTTT.

This rearrangement joins TRBV3-1 to TRBJ1-1; D not certain. This CDR3 spans 14 amino acids. Germline lookup yields CDR1 LGHDT and CDR2 YNNKEL (reference sequence). Deletions cut 3 bases from V and 0 bases from J, with 8 bases between. CDR3 region: CASSQYNLNTEAFF. For the CDR3, the DNA is TGTGCCAGCAGCCAGTACAACCTGAACACTGAAGCTTTCTTT.

This chain connects TRBV5-6 to TRBJ2-5, with a weak D call TRBD1 (6 bases). The CDR3 has 13 residues. In germline, CDR1 is SGHDT, CDR2 YYEEEE. Trimming cost V 1 base and J 7 bases, with 11 bases left between them. CDR3 loop: CASSLRDKGTQYF. As DNA, the CDR3 is TGTGCCAGCAGCTTGCGGGACAAAGGGACCCAGTACTTC.

The chain employs TRBV25-1 and TRBJ2-7; D remains unclear. The germline V gene has CDR1 MGHDK and CDR2 SYGVNS. V lost 4 bases and J 1 base, leaving 17 bases between the germline ends. This CDR3 has 16 amino acids. The CDR3 DNA reads as TGTGCCAGCAGTGGGAGTTCTGGACCCGAATCCTACGAGCAGTACTTC. Translating gives CASSGSSGPESYEQYF.

This clonotype was counted between two and nine times. An end of the junction does not agree with germline; a read error may underlie this. The CDR3 region is CASSRSRDTGNNEQFF. CDR3 coding DNA: TGTGCCAGCAGCCGCAGCCGGGACACGGGTAACAATGAGCAGTTCTTT. This sequence joins TRBV7-9 and TRBJ2-3; tentatively, D is TRBD1 (6 bases). The germline V gene has CDR1 SEHNR and CDR2 FQNEAQ (reference sequence). The CDR3 has 16 amino acids.

This clonotype was seen ten or more times. The chain links TRBV5-6 to TRBJ2-7; tentatively, D is TRBD1 (6 bases). The ends were cut back, 1 base at V and 6 bases at J, with 14 bases in the middle. Germline V gene sequence: CDR1 SGHDT, CDR2 YYEEEE. The CDR3 totals 14 residues. The CDR3 protein is CASSLIDRRGEQYF. The CDR3 nucleotides are TGTGCCAGCAGCTTGATTGATCGCAGGGGCGAGCAGTACTTC.

CDR3 DNA: TGCAGTGCGTGGGACAGGGTAGGAGAGACCCAGTACTTC. Its protein product is CSAWDRVGETQYF. This chain connects TRBV20-1 to TRBJ2-5; 9 bases match TRBD1. The CDR3 runs to 13 residues. The V gene's germline CDR1 is DFQATT and CDR2 SNEGSKA (reference sequence). Losses at the gene ends were 6 bases for V and 4 bases for J; bases not matched to a gene: 6.

This clonotype came up a few times. The rearrangement uses TRBV20-1 and TRBJ1-2; tentative D call: TRBD1 (5 bases). This CDR3 has 11 amino acids. Germline-derived CDR1 and CDR2 are DFQATT and SNEGSKA (reference sequence). The CDR3 here is CSSTENYGYTF. In nucleotides, the CDR3 is TGCAGCTCGACAGAGAACTATGGCTACACCTTC.

The V and J genes are TRBV7-9 and TRBJ1-1; no clear D gene. CDR3 length: 16 residues. Germline CDR1 is SEHNR and CDR2 is FQNEAQ (reference sequence). V was pared by 3 bases and J by 1 base, with 15 bases between. Here the CDR3 DNA reads TGTGCCAGCAGCTTCAAACGGGGAGTCCCGAACACTGAAGCTTTCTTT. Translating gives CASSFKRGVPNTEAFF.

The V gene is TRBV12-3 or TRBV12-4, the J gene TRBJ2-7; either TRBD1 or TRBD2 may fit D (6 bases each). V dropped 7 bases and J dropped 2 bases, with 15 bases sitting between them. There are 14 residues in the CDR3. CDR3 in DNA: TGTGCCAGCACCCTCGAGGGGGGCACCTACGAGCAGTACTTC. Amino acids: CASTLEGGTYEQYF.

The CDR3 here is CASSLQRETETQYF. The DNA of the CDR3 is TGTGCCAGCAGCTTACAGCGGGAGACCGAGACCCAGTACTTC. V is TRBV7-2 and J is TRBJ2-5; 8 bases align to TRBD2. Germline V gene lookup returns CDR1 SGHTA and CDR2 FQGNSA. The CDR3 covers 14 residues. J lost 5 bases, V lost 2 bases, and 4 bases had no gene match.

The chain has TRBV20-1 and TRBJ2-2; D remains unclear. The CDR3 runs to 14 residues. In germline, CDR1 is DFQATT, CDR2 SNEGSKA (reference sequence). The V gene lost 4 bases and the J gene lost 1 base, with 10 bases spanning the gap. CDR3 protein: CSATGRMNTGELFF. As DNA, the CDR3 is TGCAGTGCTACAGGCAGGATGAACACCGGGGAGCTGTTTTTT.

This clonotype occurred many times. The J gene is TRBJ1-2, the V gene TRBV9; TRBD1 agrees at 10 bases. CDR1 is SGDLS and CDR2 is YYNGEE in the germline V gene. Trimming cost V 3 bases and J 5 bases; bases outside gene matches: 4. The CDR3 totals 14 residues. CDR3 coding DNA: TGTGCCAGCAGCGCCAGACAGGGGGCTTATGGCTACACCTTC. Its translation: CASSARQGAYGYTF.

CDR3: CASSPTRTSGRALDTQYF. The CDR3 DNA sequence: TGTGCCAGCAGCCCTACCCGGACTAGCGGGAGAGCGCTAGATACGCAGTATTTT. The chain joins TRBV7-8 to TRBJ2-3, with 13 positions matching TRBD2. CDR1 is SGHVS and CDR2 is FQNEAQ in the germline V gene. With 5 bases clipped from V and 5 bases from J, the junction kept 13 bases outside the gene matches. This CDR3 has 18 amino acids.

This clonotype was detected ten times or more. The rearrangement joins TRBV7-2 to TRBJ1-5, with TRBD1 matching over 8 bases. This CDR3 has 14 amino acids. V lost 5 bases, J lost 3 bases, and 3 bases stayed unmatched. Germline values: CDR1 SGHTA, CDR2 FQGNSA. The CDR3 nucleotides read TGTGCCAGCAGCCAGGACAGGGCCAATCAGCCCCAGCATTTT. It codes for CASSQDRANQPQHF.

The V gene is TRBV6-2 or TRBV6-3, the J gene TRBJ2-5; 8 bases map to TRBD2. This CDR3 spans 16 amino acids. Germline V CDR1 and CDR2: MNHEY, SVGEGT. The ends lost 5 bases at V and 0 bases at J; junction bases unmatched: 8. The CDR3 DNA reads as TGTGCCAGCAGTGACGGGTGGCGGGGGGACCAAGAGACCCAGTACTTC. Its protein is CASSDGWRGDQETQYF.

The chain couples TRBV20-1 to TRBJ1-5; D is uncertain. Germline V lookup: CDR1 DFQATT, CDR2 SNEGSKA (reference sequence). V was shortened by 3 bases and J by 7 bases, with 16 bases between the two germline ends. This CDR3 region has 14 residues. CDR3 bases: TGCAGTGCTAGGGTGGGCGGGTCAAGGCAGCCCCAGCATTTT. Protein sequence: CSARVGGSRQPQHF.

This chain links TRBV9 with TRBJ2-7; 13 bases line up with TRBD2. The CDR3 is made up of 16 amino acids. V lost 4 bases, J lost 6 bases, and 10 bases stayed unmatched. CDR1 is SGDLS and CDR2 is YYNGEE in the germline V gene. CDR3 coding DNA: TGTGCCAGCAGCCCATACCGACTAGCGGGAGGTAGCGAGCAGTACTTC. Its translation: CASSPYRLAGGSEQYF. The full variable domain, in which reference TRBV9 and TRBJ2-7 provide the parts outside the CDR3, is DSGVTQTPKHLITATGQRVTLRCSPRSGDLSVYWYQQSLDQGLQFLIQYYNGEERAKGNILERFSAQQFPDLHSELNLSSLELGDSALYFCASSPYRLAGGSEQYFGPGTRLTVT.

This clonotype showed up just once. The J gene is TRBJ2-7, the V gene TRBV7-2; tentatively, D is TRBD2 (6 bases). With 2 bases removed from V and 4 bases from J, the gap between germline ends came to 15 bases. CDR3 length: 15 amino acids. Germline loops: CDR1 SGHTA, CDR2 FQGNSA. The CDR3 spells CASSLSPGSGYEQYF. CDR3 nucleotide sequence: TGTGCCAGCAGCTTAAGTCCAGGGAGCGGGTACGAGCAGTACTTC.

J is TRBJ2-2 and V is TRBV5-1; maybe TRBD2 (6 bases). Per the germline V gene, CDR1 is SGHRS and CDR2 is YFSETQ. This CDR3 is built from 16 residues. The ends were cut back, 4 bases at V and 6 bases at J, with 19 bases in the middle. The CDR3 DNA follows: TGCGCCAGCAGCCCCAATTTCGGGGGAACGTCCGGGGAGCTGTTTTTT. Translated, it gives CASSPNFGGTSGELFF.

The CDR3 DNA sequence: TGTGCCAGCAGTGAAGGGTCGGACCGATCTAATGAAAAACTGTTTTTT. Translating it yields CASSEGSDRSNEKLFF. The V gene is TRBV6-5, the J gene TRBJ1-4; no definite D call. This CDR3 is built from 16 residues. The germline gives CDR1 MNHEY, CDR2 SVGAGI. V was clipped by 5 bases and J by 3 bases, with 16 bases between them.

The sample holds one count of this clonotype. The rearrangement joins TRBV9 to TRBJ2-5; D uncertain. The ends were cut back, 5 bases at V and 4 bases at J, with 15 bases in the middle. The CDR3 is 14 amino acids. Germline V gives CDR1 SGDLS, CDR2 YYNGEE. DNA of the CDR3: TGTGCCAGCAGTTCCGGAGACCGACCAGAGACCCAGTACTTC. The encoded protein is CASSSGDRPETQYF.

This clonotype appeared a few times. The chain has TRBV18 and TRBJ1-5; D is perhaps TRBD1 (5 bases). V lost 1 base and J 6 bases, leaving 10 bases between the germline ends. In germline, CDR1 is KGHSH, CDR2 LQKENI. CDR3 length: 14 amino acids. The CDR3 protein is CASSPQQRGQPQHF. In DNA form, the CDR3 reads TGTGCCAGCTCACCACAACAGAGGGGTCAGCCCCAGCATTTT.

This clonotype has ten or more counts. The V gene is TRBV10-2, the J gene TRBJ2-5; 10 bases match TRBD2. The V and J ends lost 8 bases and 1 base, in that order; junction bases with no gene match: 7. This CDR3 has 15 residues. The germline V gene has CDR1 WSHSY and CDR2 SAAADI. CDR3 DNA sequence: TGCGCCAGCGAGCGGACTAGCGGCTTCCAAGAGACCCAGTACTTC. It specifies CASERTSGFQETQYF.

This clonotype has just a few counts. The J gene is TRBJ2-5, the V gene TRBV20-1; 8 bases fit TRBD2. Trimming at V came to 8 bases and at J to 5 bases, leaving 7 bases not matched to a gene. From germline, CDR1 is DFQATT and CDR2 SNEGSKA (reference sequence). The CDR3 length is 12 residues. The CDR3 here is CSTAGGLETQYF. Here the CDR3 DNA reads TGCAGTACTGCGGGAGGTCTTGAGACCCAGTACTTC.

There are many counts of this clonotype. The chain couples TRBV2 to TRBJ2-7, with D perhaps TRBD2 (6 bases). Germline CDR1 is SNHLY and CDR2 is FYNNEI. Trimming took off 7 bases at V and 6 bases at J, with 19 bases between the two ends. This CDR3 contains 14 residues. The CDR3 nucleotides are TGTGCCAGCACTGGGAGGCTTCGAGCCCCCGAGCAGTACTTC. Amino acid sequence: CASTGRLRAPEQYF.

The chain has TRBV12-3 or TRBV12-4 and TRBJ1-2; the D gene is possibly TRBD1 (6 bases). The length of the CDR3 is 15 residues. V lost 7 bases and J lost 6, with 21 bases in between. DNA of the CDR3: TGTGCCAGCACCGGCACAGGGTTAGCCCTCGATGGCTACACCTTC. Amino acids: CASTGTGLALDGYTF.

This chain uses TRBV11-2 with TRBJ1-2, with a possible D match to TRBD1 (6 bases). Germline V lookup: CDR1 SGHAT, CDR2 FQNNGV. The V end lost 1 base, the J end lost 1 base, and 10 bases lay between the germline ends. This CDR3 is built from 15 residues. CDR3 loop: CASSLGAQGNYGYTF. The CDR3 DNA sequence: TGTGCCAGCAGCTTAGGGGCACAGGGTAACTATGGCTACACCTTC.